This TCR beta chain was captured in a study of Tregs in tolerant kidney transplant recipients. The CDR3 is 16 residues long. Germline values: CDR1 MNHNY, CDR2 SVGAGI (reference sequence). The V gene lost 6 bases and the J gene lost 3 bases, with 20 bases spanning the gap. Assay: immunoSEQ multiplex PCR; the TCRdb copy retains only in-frame clones and omits some. The sample gives 75,000 to 85,000 clones, around 93% of which show up once; 0.34% is in the top ten. Here the sequenced sample was Tregs from blood, taken before the transplant. The sequence came from a human donor who received a combined kidney and bone marrow transplant. This chain uses TRBV6-6 with TRBJ2-5, with D hard to call. Here the CDR3 reads CASSHNPRTVKETQYF. The CDR3 bases are TGTGCCAGCAGCCACAACCCTAGGACCGTAAAAGAGACCCAGTACTTC.